This T cell receptor (beta chain) was recorded in a study of T cell responses to AZD1222 COVID-19 vaccine. Study-wide points: Spike was spanned by vaccine-associated CD4 TCRs, with dominance at 160-218 and 743-854. Two AZD1222 administrations were followed by greater Spike-specific TCR breadth and depth.

Produced via immunoSEQ multiplex PCR; TCRdb's table is partial and in-frame only. The table has about 39,000 clones, about 90% seen once. On this clone itself: The antigen is undetermined.

V lost 0 bases and J lost 1, with 10 bases in between. This CDR3 comprises 16 residues. Germline-derived CDR1 and CDR2 are MGHRA and YSYEKL. The sequencing here drew on peripheral blood, taken 28 days after the second dose of the MenACWY control vaccine. The origin of this receptor is an adult who received the MenACWY meningococcal vaccine as a control. The chain joins TRBV4-1 to TRBJ2-1; perhaps D is TRBD1 or TRBD2 (5 bases each). This CDR3 is CASSQDGTISYNEQFF. CDR3 nucleotides: TGCGCCAGCAGCCAAGATGGGACCATATCCTACAATGAGCAGTTCTTC.